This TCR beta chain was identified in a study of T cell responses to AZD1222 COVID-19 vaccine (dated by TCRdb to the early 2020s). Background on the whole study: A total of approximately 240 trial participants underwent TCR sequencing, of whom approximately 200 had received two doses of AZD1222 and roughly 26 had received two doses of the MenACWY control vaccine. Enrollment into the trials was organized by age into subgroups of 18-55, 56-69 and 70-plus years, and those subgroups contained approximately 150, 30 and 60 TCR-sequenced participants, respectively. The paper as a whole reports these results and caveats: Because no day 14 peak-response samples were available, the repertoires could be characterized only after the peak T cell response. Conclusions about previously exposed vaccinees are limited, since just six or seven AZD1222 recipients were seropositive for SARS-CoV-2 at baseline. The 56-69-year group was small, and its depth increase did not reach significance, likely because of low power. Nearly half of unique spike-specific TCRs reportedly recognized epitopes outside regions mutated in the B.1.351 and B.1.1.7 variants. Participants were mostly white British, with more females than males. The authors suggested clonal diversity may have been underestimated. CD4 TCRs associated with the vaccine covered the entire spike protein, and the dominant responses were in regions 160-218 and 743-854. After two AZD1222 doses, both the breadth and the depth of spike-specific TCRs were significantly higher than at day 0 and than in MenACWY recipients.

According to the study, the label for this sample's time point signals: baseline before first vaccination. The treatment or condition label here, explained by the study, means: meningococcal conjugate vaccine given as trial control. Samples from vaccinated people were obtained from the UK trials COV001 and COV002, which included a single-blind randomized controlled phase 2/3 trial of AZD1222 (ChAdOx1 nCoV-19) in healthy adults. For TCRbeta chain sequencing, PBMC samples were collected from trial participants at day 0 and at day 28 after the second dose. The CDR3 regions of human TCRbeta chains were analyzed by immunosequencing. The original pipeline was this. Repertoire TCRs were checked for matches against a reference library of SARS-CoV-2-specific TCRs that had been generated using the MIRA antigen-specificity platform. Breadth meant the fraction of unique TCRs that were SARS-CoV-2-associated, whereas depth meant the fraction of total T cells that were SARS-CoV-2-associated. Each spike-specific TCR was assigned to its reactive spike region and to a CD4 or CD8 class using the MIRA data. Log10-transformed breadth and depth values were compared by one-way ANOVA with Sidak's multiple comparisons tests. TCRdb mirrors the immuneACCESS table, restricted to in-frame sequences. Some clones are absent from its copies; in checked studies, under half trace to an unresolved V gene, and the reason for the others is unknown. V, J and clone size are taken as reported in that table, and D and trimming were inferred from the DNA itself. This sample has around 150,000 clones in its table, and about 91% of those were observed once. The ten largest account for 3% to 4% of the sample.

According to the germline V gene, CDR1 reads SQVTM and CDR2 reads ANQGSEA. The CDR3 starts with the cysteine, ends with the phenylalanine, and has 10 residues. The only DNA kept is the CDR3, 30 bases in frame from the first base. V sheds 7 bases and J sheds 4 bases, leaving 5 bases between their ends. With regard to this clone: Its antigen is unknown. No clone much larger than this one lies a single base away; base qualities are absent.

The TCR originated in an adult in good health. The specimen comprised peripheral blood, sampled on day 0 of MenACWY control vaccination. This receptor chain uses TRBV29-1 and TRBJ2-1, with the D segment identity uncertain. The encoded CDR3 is CSDSYNEQFF. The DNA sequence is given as TGCAGCGATTCGTACAATGAGCAGTTCTTC.